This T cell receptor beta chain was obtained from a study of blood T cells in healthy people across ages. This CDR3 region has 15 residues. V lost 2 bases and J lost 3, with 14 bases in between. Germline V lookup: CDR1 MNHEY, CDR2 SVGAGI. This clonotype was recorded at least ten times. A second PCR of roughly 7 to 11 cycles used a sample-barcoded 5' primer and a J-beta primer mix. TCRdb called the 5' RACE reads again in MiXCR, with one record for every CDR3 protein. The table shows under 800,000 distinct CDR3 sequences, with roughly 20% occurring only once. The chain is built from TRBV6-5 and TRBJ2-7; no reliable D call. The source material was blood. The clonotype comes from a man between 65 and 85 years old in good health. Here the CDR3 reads CASSYIRNTYYEQYF. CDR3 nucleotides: TGTGCCAGCAGTTACATCCGGAATACTTACTACGAGCAGTACTTC.